This TCR beta chain was recovered during a study of T cell repertoires in cytomegalovirus infection. Study information: An indication of both CMV infection and matching HLA type came from public TCR beta signatures.

Of note for this clonotype: The target antigen is unknown.

With 6 bases removed from V and 11 bases from J, the gap between germline ends came to 11 bases. The CDR3 runs to 11 residues. Looked up from germline, CDR1 is MNHNS and CDR2 is SASEGT. TCRdb processed the reads anew with MiXCR; each CDR3 protein has one entry. The sample has roughly 920,000 distinct CDR3 sequences, approximately 31% seen once. General study findings and limits: Summed frequency of public TCR beta families distinguished CMV carriers with the relevant HLA.

This chain links TRBV6-1 with TRBJ1-5, with D hard to call. This receptor was identified in a human donor in good health (CMV status not recorded). Some clones in this sample may be carry-over from other donors' samples. Specimen: cultured CD8+ T cells from PBMCs, collected from culture after CMV antigen stimulation. The CDR3 here is CASSYPGAQHF. The CDR3 DNA follows: TGTGCCAGCAGCTACCCCGGGGCCCAGCATTTT.